A selection of T cell receptor beta chains follows, all from one sample in a study of T cell responses to AZD1222 COVID-19 vaccine. Sequencing was performed with immunoSEQ multiplex PCR; in TCRdb, only in-frame clones are kept and a portion is missing. The data contain 40,000 to 60,000 clones, approximately 80% of them singletons. This specimen was peripheral blood, taken on day 0 of MenACWY control vaccination. These receptor sequences come from an adult in good health. Each CDR3 is given with its conserved first and last residue. Fields, in order: D gene, V gene, J gene, clone size, CDR3 protein. The D gene is left open where the match is weak. Rows give clone size only sometimes, using once, few, many, or a class for an expanded clone.

D: TRBD1
V: TRBV14
J: TRBJ2-2
size: -
CDR3: CASSPNRGTTGELFF

D: -
V: TRBV11-3
J: TRBJ2-1
size: -
CDR3: CASSPQNNEQFF

D: TRBD1
V: TRBV7-9
J: TRBJ2-5
size: -
CDR3: CASSPSGGQETQYF

D: -
V: TRBV12-2
J: TRBJ1-6
size: medium-sized
CDR3: CASRDLSSYNSPLHF

D: -
V: TRBV4-1
J: TRBJ2-5
size: -
CDR3: CASSTQRAETQYF

D: -
V: TRBV11-2
J: TRBJ1-1
size: -
CDR3: CASSPQQGINTEAFF

D: -
V: TRBV13
J: TRBJ1-2
size: -
CDR3: CASSAPPVSLYGYTF

D: -
V: TRBV9
J: TRBJ1-6
size: -
CDR3: CASSVRNNNSPLHF

D: -
V: TRBV5-8
J: TRBJ2-5
size: once
CDR3: CASSLRGRRETQYF

D: TRBD1
V: TRBV6-5
J: TRBJ1-3
size: -
CDR3: CASSRTGKSGNTIYF

D: -
V: TRBV7-9
J: TRBJ1-2
size: -
CDR3: CASSQADRPTYGYTF

D: -
V: TRBV4-1
J: TRBJ1-5
size: -
CDR3: CASSQVRTGSYQPQHF

D: TRBD1
V: TRBV6-5
J: TRBJ1-3
size: -
CDR3: CASSSDRSSGNTIYF

D: -
V: TRBV6-2/TRBV6-3
J: TRBJ1-2
size: -
CDR3: CASSYPPDSYGYTF

D: -
V: TRBV30
J: TRBJ1-5
size: -
CDR3: CAWSLGGNQPQHF

D: -
V: TRBV24-1
J: TRBJ2-3
size: -
CDR3: CATSGPEGRGTDTQYF

D: TRBD2
V: TRBV5-5
J: TRBJ2-5
size: -
CDR3: CASSLSPAGGQETQYF

D: -
V: TRBV6-5
J: TRBJ1-1
size: -
CDR3: CASSYSGLGTEAFF

D: -
V: TRBV24-1
J: TRBJ1-5
size: -
CDR3: CATAVGSNQPQHF

D: TRBD2
V: TRBV12-3/TRBV12-4
J: TRBJ2-3
size: -
CDR3: CASSLAGGHTQYF

D: -
V: TRBV5-1
J: TRBJ1-4
size: -
CDR3: CASSLRGGAANEKLFF

D: -
V: TRBV10-2
J: TRBJ1-3
size: -
CDR3: CASTPAAAGNTIYF

D: TRBD1
V: TRBV28
J: TRBJ1-5
size: -
CDR3: CASIGTGRQPQHF